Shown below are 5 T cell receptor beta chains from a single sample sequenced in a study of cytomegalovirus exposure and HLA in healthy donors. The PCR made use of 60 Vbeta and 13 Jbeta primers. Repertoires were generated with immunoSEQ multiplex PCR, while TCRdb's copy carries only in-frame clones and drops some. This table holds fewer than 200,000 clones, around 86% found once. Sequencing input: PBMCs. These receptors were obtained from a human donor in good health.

CDR3 nucleotides: TGTGCCAGCAGCCCACAGGGGCGGGAGACCCAGTACTTC. Amino acid sequence: CASSPQGRETQYF. V is TRBV7-2 and J is TRBJ2-5; 7 nucleotides agree with TRBD1. J lost 5 bases, V lost 5 bases, and 5 bases had no gene match. This CDR3 comprises 13 residues. In germline, CDR1 is SGHTA, CDR2 FQGNSA.

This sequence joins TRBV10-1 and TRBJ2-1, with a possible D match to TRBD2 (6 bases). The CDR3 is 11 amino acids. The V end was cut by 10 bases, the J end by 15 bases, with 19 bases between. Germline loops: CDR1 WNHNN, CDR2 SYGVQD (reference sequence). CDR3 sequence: CATSKAGNWFF. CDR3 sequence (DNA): TGCGCCACTTCTAAGGCGGGAAATTGGTTCTTC.

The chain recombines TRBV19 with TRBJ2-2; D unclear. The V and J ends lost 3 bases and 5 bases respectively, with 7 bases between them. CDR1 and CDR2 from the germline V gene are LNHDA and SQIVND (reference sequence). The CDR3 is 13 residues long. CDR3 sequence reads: CASSIWQTGELFF. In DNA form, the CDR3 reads TGTGCCAGTAGTATCTGGCAGACCGGGGAGCTGTTTTTT. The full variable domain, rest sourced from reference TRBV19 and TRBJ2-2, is DGGITQSPKYLFRKEGQNVTLSCEQNLNHDAMYWYRQDPGQGLRLIYYSQIVNDFQKGDIAEGYSVSREKKESFPLTVTSAQKNPTAFYLCASSIWQTGELFFGEGSRLTVL.

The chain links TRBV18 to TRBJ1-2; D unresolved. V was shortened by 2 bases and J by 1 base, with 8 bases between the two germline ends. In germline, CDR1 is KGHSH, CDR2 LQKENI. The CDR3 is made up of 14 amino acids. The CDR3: CASSPYGSNYGYTF. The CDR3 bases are TGTGCCAGCTCACCATATGGCAGTAACTATGGCTACACCTTC.

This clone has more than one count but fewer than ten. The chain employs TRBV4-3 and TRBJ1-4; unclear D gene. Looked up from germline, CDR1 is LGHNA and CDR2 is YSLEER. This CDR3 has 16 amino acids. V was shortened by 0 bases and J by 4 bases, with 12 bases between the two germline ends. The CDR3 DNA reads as TGCGCCAGCAGCCAAGAGGTTACGGGTCTTAATGAAAAACTGTTTTTT. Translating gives CASSQEVTGLNEKLFF.